The next 28 T cell receptor beta chains were all read from a single sample in a study of blood T cells in healthy people across ages. Primers used in a second PCR of about 6 to 11 cycles were a sample-barcoded 5' primer and a J-beta primer mix. Using its own MiXCR run on the 5' RACE reads, TCRdb lists one record per CDR3 protein. The table has 800,000 to 1,300,000 distinct CDR3 sequences, approximately 25% seen once. A further study also used this sample, focusing on T cells of mothers and their children.

Sequenced input: blood. All receptors come from a girl aged 2-10 years in good health.

The rearrangement joins TRBV13 to TRBJ2-7; tentatively, D is TRBD2 (7 bases). CDR1 and CDR2 (germline): PRHDT, FYEKMQ (reference sequence). Trimming pared 2 bases from V and 4 bases from J, leaving 27 bases between. This CDR3 contains 19 residues. Written as DNA, the CDR3 is TGTGCCAGCAGCTTAATCGCTTTGAGTGGGGGGGCATCGTCGTACGAGCAGTACTTC. Its protein product is CASSLIALSGGASSYEQYF.

This clonotype was seen a few times. This chain joins TRBV5-1 and TRBJ1-4, with 7 nucleotides matching TRBD1. The CDR3 is 13 residues long. Germline CDR1 SGHRS, CDR2 YFSETQ. V lost 1 base to trimming and J lost 8 bases; unmatched junction nucleotides: 2. The CDR3 loop is CASSLQGVEKLFF. CDR3 coding DNA: TGCGCCAGCAGCTTGCAGGGGGTAGAAAAACTGTTTTTT.

V and J are TRBV7-6 and TRBJ2-1, with 10 bases matching TRBD2. Germline V gives CDR1 SGHVS, CDR2 FNYEAQ. The CDR3 length is 16 residues. J gave up 7 bases and V 2 bases, and 8 bases lay outside the gene matches. The CDR3 DNA reads as TGTGCCAGCAGCTTATTGGGGACTAGCGTAGAAAATGAGCAGTTCTTC. Its translation: CASSLLGTSVENEQFF.

This clonotype was recorded a few times. The genes are TRBV19 and TRBJ2-1; no clear D gene. V was shortened by 1 base and J by 8 bases, with 3 bases between the two germline ends. The CDR3 consists of 11 residues. In germline, CDR1 is LNHDA, CDR2 SQIVND (reference sequence). CDR3 loop: CASSIVDEQFF. The CDR3 DNA reads TGTGCCAGTAGTATAGTCGATGAGCAGTTCTTC.

This clonotype occurred a few times. V and J are TRBV6-6 and TRBJ1-1; perhaps TRBD1 as D (6 bases). The V gene's germline CDR1 is MNHNY and CDR2 SVGAGI (reference sequence). V was cut by 3 bases and J by 0 bases, with 11 bases left in between. The CDR3 runs 15 residues. The CDR3 sequence is CASSYPTGLNTEAFF. The CDR3 DNA reads as TGTGCCAGCAGTTATCCGACAGGCTTGAACACTGAAGCTTTCTTT.

This chain connects TRBV6-1 to TRBJ2-7; TRBD1 matches 8 bases. Germline lookup yields CDR1 MNHNS and CDR2 SASEGT. CDR3 size: 18 residues. Unmatched junction bases numbered 11, after V lost 1 base and J lost 0 bases. CDR3 nucleotide sequence: TGTGCCAGCAGTGAAGAAGGAAGGGACAGGTTGGGCTCCTACGAGCAGTACTTC. It is translated as CASSEEGRDRLGSYEQYF.

This clonotype was recorded at least ten times. This chain uses TRBV29-1 with TRBJ2-3, with 8 bases identical to TRBD2. This CDR3 has 13 amino acids. The J segment lost 0 bases and the V segment lost 7 bases, leaving 3 bases of the junction unmatched. Germline lookup yields CDR1 SQVTM and CDR2 ANQGSEA. The CDR3 loop is CSAGGGSTDTQYF. As DNA, the CDR3 is TGCAGCGCCGGCGGGGGGAGCACAGATACGCAGTATTTT.

V and J are TRBV29-1 and TRBJ2-5, with D hard to call. Trimming took 6 bases from V and 1 from J, leaving 12 bases between them. CDR3 length: 13 amino acids. The germline V gene encodes CDR1 SQVTM and CDR2 ANQGSEA. The CDR3 spells CSVELRLQETQYF. The CDR3 nucleotides read TGCAGCGTCGAGCTCCGGCTCCAAGAGACCCAGTACTTC.

The chain uses TRBV12-5 and TRBJ2-4, with D possibly TRBD1 on 6 matching bases. Trimming took 5 bases from V and 10 from J, leaving 18 bases between them. CDR1 is LGHNT and CDR2 is FRNRAP in the germline V gene. The CDR3 has 14 residues. CDR3 sequence reads: CASGQTGGEGIQYF. The CDR3 bases are TGTGCTAGTGGTCAGACAGGTGGTGAGGGGATTCAGTACTTC.

CDR3 region: CASSLPIGQGLYGYTF. CDR3 nucleotide sequence: TGTGCCAGCAGCTTACCTATAGGACAGGGCCTCTATGGCTACACCTTC. This sequence joins TRBV7-3 and TRBJ1-2, with 8 positions matching TRBD1. V was clipped by 2 bases and J by 4 bases; unmatched bases: 9. The germline CDR1 and CDR2 sequences are SGHTA and FQGTGA. This CDR3 comprises 16 residues.

This clonotype was recorded a few times. This sequence joins TRBV2 and TRBJ2-3, with 13 nucleotides matching TRBD2. Trimming removed 7 bases from V and 5 bases from J; junction bases left unmatched: 6. The CDR3 totals 15 residues. Per the germline V gene, CDR1 is SNHLY and CDR2 is FYNNEI. The CDR3 sequence is CASTTSGGAGDTQYF. The CDR3 DNA sequence: TGTGCCAGCACCACTAGCGGGGGGGCTGGAGATACGCAGTATTTT.

This clonotype was found many times. The rearrangement joins TRBV24-1 to TRBJ2-3; D remains ambiguous. The CDR3 covers 14 residues. Trimming removed 4 bases at V and 4 bases at J, with 11 bases between. From germline, CDR1 is KGHDR and CDR2 SFDVKD. The CDR3 DNA follows: TGTGCCACCAGTGAAGGGAATAGCCCAGATACGCAGTATTTT. Its translation: CATSEGNSPDTQYF.

The chain links TRBV6-2 or TRBV6-3 to TRBJ2-1, with D perhaps matching TRBD1 (5 bases). The CDR3 covers 15 residues. V lost 5 bases, J lost 4 bases, and 15 bases lay in between. The V gene's germline CDR1 is MNHEY and CDR2 SVGEGT. The CDR3 coding sequence is TGTGCCAGCAGTCAAGTTAGGGGCAAATACAATGAGCAGTTCTTC. Protein: CASSQVRGKYNEQFF.

The chain recombines TRBV6-5 with TRBJ1-1; no firm D call. This CDR3 spans 11 amino acids. CDR1 is MNHEY, CDR2 SVGAGI, per germline. Trimming took 6 bases from V and 7 from J, leaving 9 bases between them. CDR3 DNA sequence: TGTGCCAGCAGCGAGTCTAATGAAGCTTTCTTT. This codes for CASSESNEAFF.

This clonotype came up many times. The gene calls are TRBV6-4 and TRBJ2-3; 7 bases are shared with TRBD2. The CDR3 covers 16 residues. V shed 0 bases, J shed 2 bases, and the junction held 5 bases outside the gene matches. Germline V gene data show CDR1 as MRHNA and CDR2 as SNTAGT. CDR3 amino acids: CASSDSNAGDTDTQYF. The CDR3 DNA follows: TGTGCCAGCAGTGACTCGAACGCGGGAGACACAGATACGCAGTATTTT.

This clonotype turned up a few times. The chain employs TRBV7-9 and TRBJ1-4; possible D gene TRBD1, 5 bases. This CDR3 has 14 residues. Between the trimmed V and J ends, which lost 7 bases and 6 bases, there was a span of 15 bases. Germline V gene lookup returns CDR1 SEHNR and CDR2 FQNEAQ (reference sequence). CDR3 residues: CASMLGEIHEKLFF. The CDR3 DNA is TGTGCCAGCATGCTAGGGGAAATCCATGAAAAACTGTTTTTT.

As for this clonotype: An end of the junction does not agree with germline; a read error may underlie this. CDR3 residues: CSARGRNRSFEQYF. DNA for the CDR3: TGCAGTGCTAGGGGGCGGAACCGCTCCTTCGAGCAGTACTTC. The chain has TRBV20-1 and TRBJ2-7; D is possibly TRBD1 (5 bases). The length of the CDR3 is 14 residues. Germline V gene sequence: CDR1 DFQATT, CDR2 SNEGSKA (reference sequence).

This clonotype was detected only a few times. CDR3 DNA sequence: TGCAGTGCCCTAGATTTCGGGGAGAGCTACGAGCAGTACTTC. Encoded protein: CSALDFGESYEQYF. The chain uses TRBV20-1 and TRBJ2-7, with D possibly being TRBD2 (5 bases). The V gene's germline CDR1 is DFQATT and CDR2 SNEGSKA (reference sequence). The CDR3 extends over 14 amino acids. Between the trimmed V and J ends, which lost 6 bases and 3 bases, there was a span of 18 bases.

The chain employs TRBV6-5 and TRBJ1-6; D remains unclear. The ends were cut back, 0 bases at V and 9 bases at J, with 3 bases in the middle. Germline loops: CDR1 MNHEY, CDR2 SVGAGI. The CDR3 runs to 12 residues. The CDR3 loop reads CASSYSSSPLHF. Written as DNA, the CDR3 is TGTGCCAGCAGTTACTCGAGTTCACCCCTCCACTTT.

The J gene is TRBJ1-1, the V gene TRBV6-5; unclear D gene. Deletions cut 2 bases from V and 8 bases from J, with 6 bases between. The CDR3 spans 11 residues. Germline loops: CDR1 MNHEY, CDR2 SVGAGI. CDR3 sequence reads: CASSYGVEAFF. DNA of the CDR3: TGTGCCAGCAGTTACGGGGTAGAAGCTTTCTTT.

The chain joins TRBV6-1 to TRBJ1-3; D ambiguous. The CDR3 consists of 16 residues. Trimming took 6 bases from V and 5 from J, leaving 20 bases between them. The germline gives CDR1 MNHNS, CDR2 SASEGT. The CDR3 DNA is TGTGCCAGCAGGGAGGCTTTGGGCCCGAAAAGAAACACCATATATTTT. This codes for CASREALGPKRNTIYF.

This clonotype has a handful of counts. V and J are TRBV12-3 or TRBV12-4 and TRBJ2-5; TRBD1 aligns across 8 bases. V was pared by 5 bases and J by 5 bases, with 10 bases of the junction left unmatched. The CDR3 is 15 residues long. CDR3 nucleotides: TGTGCCAGCAGTCTACAGGGGGAATTGGAGGAGACCCAGTACTTC. This codes for CASSLQGELEETQYF.

This clonotype turned up a few times. The V call is TRBV7-9, the J call TRBJ1-1, with D unresolved. The CDR3 contains 15 residues. Germline V lookup: CDR1 SEHNR, CDR2 FQNEAQ (reference sequence). V was pared by 5 bases and J by 1 base, with 14 bases between. The CDR3 bases are TGTGCCAGCAGCCAAAATGGGATGGAGAACACTGAAGCTTTCTTT. As protein: CASSQNGMENTEAFF.

Only a few counts were recorded for this clonotype. The chain uses TRBV29-1 and TRBJ2-1, with D unclear. The J call may be mistaken, given a closer DNA end match to TRBJ2-7. In germline, CDR1 is SQVTM, CDR2 ANQGSEA. The CDR3 spans 12 residues. CDR3 amino acids: CSVLHGPHEQYF. In DNA, the CDR3 is TGCAGCGTTCTCCATGGACCCCACGAGCAGTACTTC.

This clonotype has more than one count but fewer than ten. V usage is TRBV29-1 and J usage is TRBJ2-5; D is perhaps TRBD1 (6 bases). There are 13 residues in the CDR3. Germline lookup yields CDR1 SQVTM and CDR2 ANQGSEA. Trimming took off 3 bases at V and 3 bases at J, with 11 bases between the two ends. The CDR3 sequence: CSVEYQGKETQYF. In DNA form, the CDR3 reads TGCAGCGTTGAGTACCAGGGGAAAGAGACCCAGTACTTC.

This clonotype has a handful of counts. V usage is TRBV9 and J usage is TRBJ2-1; 7 bases are a match to TRBD1. V lost 3 bases, J lost 5 bases, and 8 bases stayed unmatched. CDR3 length: 15 amino acids. Germline V gene data show CDR1 as SGDLS and CDR2 as YYNGEE. Here the CDR3 reads CASSASGTDNNEQFF. The DNA of the CDR3 is TGTGCCAGCAGCGCGTCCGGGACAGATAACAATGAGCAGTTCTTC. The full variable domain, in which reference TRBV9 and TRBJ2-1 provide the parts outside the CDR3, is DSGVTQTPKHLITATGQRVTLRCSPRSGDLSVYWYQQSLDQGLQFLIQYYNGEERAKGNILERFSAQQFPDLHSELNLSSLELGDSALYFCASSASGTDNNEQFFGPGTRLTVL.

The chain's CDR3 is CASSLHQGRSYEQYF. Written as DNA, the CDR3 is TGTGCCAGCAGCTTACATCAGGGCCGGTCCTACGAGCAGTACTTC. This chain uses TRBV13 with TRBJ2-7; TRBD1 is a possible D gene (5 bases). CDR1 and CDR2 (germline): PRHDT, FYEKMQ (reference sequence). The CDR3 length is 15 residues. V was trimmed by 2 bases and J by 1 base, leaving 12 bases between them.

This clonotype was recorded many times. The chain joins TRBV4-1 to TRBJ2-7; D is ambiguous. The CDR3 totals 16 residues. V lost 1 base to trimming and J lost 4 bases, with 17 bases between them. Germline CDR1 reads MGHRA; CDR2 reads YSYEKL. CDR3 nucleotides: TGCGCCAGCAGCCAAGTCTCGGACCCAGAATTATACGAGCAGTACTTC. This sequence encodes CASSQVSDPELYEQYF.